Presented here are 26 T cell receptor beta chains from one specimen sequenced in a study of CD4+ T cells in melanoma. The repertoire was sequenced with immunoSEQ multiplex PCR; TCRdb's copy has only in-frame clones and lacks some. The sample contains about 140,000 clones, around 90% of which appear only once. The receptors here all came from a human donor with melanoma.

This clone has only a few counts. The chain joins TRBV7-3 to TRBJ1-1; D possibly corresponds to TRBD1 (6 bases). The CDR3 totals 14 residues. Germline assignment: CDR1 SGHTA and CDR2 FQGTGA. The germline V and J ends were trimmed by 8 bases and 4 bases, with 17 bases remaining between them. CDR3 nucleotides: TGTGCCAGCGGACGGGGGGGGGCAAGCACTGAAGCTTTCTTT. Amino acids: CASGRGGASTEAFF.

This chain links TRBV18 with TRBJ1-1, with D possibly matching TRBD1 (6 bases). This CDR3 comprises 12 residues. The V gene lost 6 bases and the J gene lost 10 bases, with 15 bases spanning the gap. The germline CDR1 and CDR2 sequences are KGHSH and LQKENI. CDR3 loop: CASSPDRSLAFF. In nucleotides, the CDR3 is TGTGCCAGCTCGCCAGACAGGAGCTTAGCTTTCTTT.

This rearrangement joins TRBV5-1 to TRBJ1-6; 8 bases are a match to TRBD1. V lost 4 bases to trimming and J lost 7 bases; unmatched junction nucleotides: 4. The CDR3 is 14 residues long. The germline V gene encodes CDR1 SGHRS and CDR2 YFSETQ. Here the CDR3 DNA reads TGCGCCAGCAGCGGAGGACAGGGAAATTCACCCCTCCACTTT. This codes for CASSGGQGNSPLHF.

This rearrangement joins TRBV5-4 to TRBJ2-3; no definite D call. Germline CDR1 is SGHNT and CDR2 is YYREEE (reference sequence). The CDR3 extends over 13 amino acids. V lost 7 bases to trimming and J lost 1 base, with 10 bases between them. CDR3 coding DNA: TGTGCCAGCGCCAAGCCAGGCACAGATACGCAGTATTTT. It is translated as CASAKPGTDTQYF. Full variable domain (rest looked up from reference TRBV5-4 and TRBJ2-3): ETGVTQSPTHLIKTRGQQVTLRCSSQSGHNTVSWYQQALGQGPQFIFQYYREEENGRGNFPPRFSGLQFPNYSSELNVNALELDDSALYLCASAKPGTDTQYFGPGTRLTVL.

This chain uses TRBV27 with TRBJ2-3; no definite D call. Deletions cut 5 bases from V and 0 bases from J, with 12 bases between. The CDR3 covers 15 residues. The germline V gene has CDR1 MNHEY and CDR2 SMNVEV (reference sequence). CDR3: CASSPNGPSTDTQYF. The CDR3 region has the DNA TGTGCCAGCAGTCCGAACGGACCGAGCACAGATACGCAGTATTTT.

This sequence joins TRBV29-1 and TRBJ2-6; D call uncertain. V was shortened by 7 bases and J by 1 base, with 5 bases between the two germline ends. This CDR3 is 12 amino acids long. In germline, CDR1 is SQVTM, CDR2 ANQGSEA. CDR3 loop: CSAWSGANVLTF. The DNA for the CDR3 is TGCAGCGCCTGGTCTGGGGCCAACGTCCTGACTTTC.

This sequence joins TRBV6-6 and TRBJ2-7; weak D call: TRBD1 (6 bases). The CDR3 length is 15 residues. The V end was cut by 1 base, the J end by 6 bases, with 16 bases between. CDR1 is MNHNY, CDR2 SVGAGI, per germline (reference sequence). The CDR3 DNA sequence: TGTGCCAGCAGTTACTTTGGACAGTCGGGCGGCGAGCAGTACTTC. This encodes CASSYFGQSGGEQYF.

CDR3 amino acids: CASSSRLAGGIETQYF. DNA for the CDR3: TGTGCCAGCAGCTCAAGACTAGCGGGGGGGATAGAGACCCAGTACTTC. The chain links TRBV5-6 to TRBJ2-5; TRBD2 matches 14 bases. V trimming: 3 bases; J trimming: 4 bases; junction bases outside the gene matches: 5. This CDR3 has 16 residues. Germline-derived CDR1 and CDR2 are SGHDT and YYEEEE.

The chain uses TRBV7-2 and TRBJ2-2, with 8 positions matching TRBD2. The germline CDR1 and CDR2 sequences are SGHTA and FQGNSA. CDR3 length equals 15 residues. V dropped 3 bases and J dropped 5; count of bases not matched to a gene: 5. DNA for the CDR3: TGTGCCAGCAGCTTTAGGCCGGGAGGGACCGGGGAGCTGTTTTTT. This encodes CASSFRPGGTGELFF.

This chain links TRBV11-2 with TRBJ2-2; D perhaps matches TRBD1 (6 bases). CDR3 size: 16 residues. Germline V gene lookup returns CDR1 SGHAT and CDR2 FQNNGV. The ends were cut back, 6 bases at V and 1 base at J, with 15 bases in the middle. This CDR3 reads CASRSIRGQNTGELFF. In DNA, the CDR3 is TGTGCCAGCAGATCTATCAGGGGACAGAACACCGGGGAGCTGTTTTTT. The full variable domain, with the rest looked up from reference TRBV11-2 and TRBJ2-2, is EAGVAQSPRYKIIEKRQSVAFWCNPISGHATLYWYQQILGQGPKLLIQFQNNGVVDDSQLPKDRFSAERLKGVDSTLKIQPAKLEDSAVYLCASRSIRGQNTGELFFGEGSRLTVL.

The CDR3 bases are TGTGCCAGCAGTTACGGGGTCTGGGGGGATTCACCCCTCCACTTT. Translated: CASSYGVWGDSPLHF. The chain is built from TRBV6-5 and TRBJ1-6; D perhaps matches TRBD1 (5 bases). The CDR3 runs to 15 residues. From germline, CDR1 is MNHEY and CDR2 SVGAGI. V was cut by 2 bases and J by 8 bases, with 13 bases left in between.

The rearrangement uses TRBV19 and TRBJ2-1; D possibly corresponds to TRBD2 (5 bases). V was clipped by 4 bases and J by 3 bases, with 7 bases between them. The CDR3 is made up of 13 amino acids. Germline loops: CDR1 LNHDA, CDR2 SQIVND (reference sequence). The CDR3 sequence is CASSRAGYNEQFF. Here the CDR3 DNA reads TGTGCCAGTAGTAGGGCGGGCTACAATGAGCAGTTCTTC.

The chain joins TRBV10-3 to TRBJ2-7; 8 nucleotides align to TRBD2. The CDR3 spans 12 residues. Trimming removed 6 bases from V and 9 bases from J; junction bases left unmatched: 7. Germline V lookup: CDR1 ENHRY, CDR2 SYGVKD. The CDR3 reads CAIRGTSERQYF. The CDR3 nucleotides are TGTGCCATCAGGGGGACTAGTGAAAGGCAGTACTTC.

The chain links TRBV5-3 to TRBJ2-1, with TRBD2 matching over 10 bases. TRBV5-3 is recorded as an ORF, its role being uncertain. Trimming cost V 4 bases and J 2 bases; bases outside gene matches: 6. This CDR3 has 16 amino acids. Here the CDR3 DNA reads TGTGCCAGAAGCCTATGGACTAGCGGTGCCTACAATGAGCAGTTCTTC. This codes for CARSLWTSGAYNEQFF.

The chain carries TRBV18 and TRBJ1-1, with D perhaps matching TRBD1 (5 bases). The V and J ends lost 0 bases and 1 base respectively, with 9 bases between them. The CDR3 has 15 residues. Germline lookup yields CDR1 KGHSH and CDR2 LQKENI. CDR3 region: CASSPPYGGNTEAFF. The CDR3 DNA follows: TGTGCCAGCTCACCACCGTATGGGGGGAACACTGAAGCTTTCTTT. The full variable domain, completed using reference TRBV18 and TRBJ1-1, is NAGVMQNPRHLVRRRGQEARLRCSPMKGHSHVYWYRQLPEEGLKFMVYLQKENIIDESGMPKERFSAEFPKEGPSILRIQQVVRGDSAAYFCASSPPYGGNTEAFFGQGTRLTVV.

The chain has TRBV30 and TRBJ1-2, with D hard to call. Germline V gives CDR1 GTSNPN, CDR2 SVGIG (reference sequence). V dropped 0 bases and J dropped 4 bases, with 18 bases sitting between them. The CDR3 loop spans 16 amino acids. CDR3 loop: CAWSVYLAGRSYGYTF. The CDR3 nucleotides read TGTGCCTGGAGTGTATATCTTGCGGGAAGGAGCTATGGCTACACCTTC.

The rearrangement joins TRBV6-5 to TRBJ2-7; a possible D gene is TRBD1 (6 bases). The germline V and J ends were trimmed by 5 bases and 0 bases, with 8 bases remaining between them. Germline CDR1 reads MNHEY; CDR2 reads SVGAGI. This CDR3 contains 13 residues. DNA of the CDR3: TGTGCCAGCAGTATGGACAGCTCCTACGAGCAGTACTTC. Its protein is CASSMDSSYEQYF.

This clone was seen once. This sequence joins TRBV27 and TRBJ1-1; no reliable D call. The CDR3 is made up of 16 amino acids. Germline assignment: CDR1 MNHEY and CDR2 SMNVEV (reference sequence). With 2 bases removed from V and 7 bases from J, the gap between germline ends came to 20 bases. CDR3 DNA: TGTGCCAGCAGTTTAGGGGTCGGGAAAGGACGGAATGAAGCTTTCTTT. Its translation is CASSLGVGKGRNEAFF.

As DNA, the CDR3 is TGTGCCAGCAGCCGAGCAGTAAACTATGGCTACACCTTC. Its translation: CASSRAVNYGYTF. This chain uses TRBV5-8 with TRBJ1-2; no reliable D call. CDR1 is SGHTS and CDR2 is YDEGEE in the germline V gene. Trimming removed 4 bases from V and 2 bases from J, with 9 bases in between. This CDR3 has 13 residues. Full variable domain (outside the CDR3, taken from reference TRBV5-8 and TRBJ1-2): EAGVTQSPTHLIKTRGQQATLRCSPISGHTSVYWYQQALGLGLQFLLWYDEGEERNRGNFPPRFSGRQFPNYSSELNVNALELEDSALYLCASSRAVNYGYTFGSGTRLTVV.

The gene calls are TRBV2 and TRBJ1-2; a possible D gene is TRBD1 (6 bases). The CDR3 extends over 16 amino acids. The germline gives CDR1 SNHLY, CDR2 FYNNEI. V was trimmed by 3 bases and J by 8 bases, leaving 22 bases between them. The CDR3 sequence is CASSDPVRSRGYGYTF. For the CDR3, the DNA is TGTGCCAGCAGTGATCCTGTCCGATCCAGGGGTTACGGCTACACCTTC.

This chain joins TRBV5-1 and TRBJ1-5, with 9 bases aligning to TRBD1. The V segment lost 4 bases and the J segment 5 bases; nucleotides outside the gene matches: 7. The germline CDR1 and CDR2 sequences are SGHRS and YFSETQ. The CDR3 consists of 15 residues. The CDR3 loop is CASSPEGQGHQPQHF. For the CDR3, the DNA is TGCGCCAGCAGCCCCGAGGGACAGGGACATCAGCCCCAGCATTTT.

The chain employs TRBV5-4 and TRBJ2-5; 12 bases align to TRBD2. The J segment lost 5 bases and the V segment lost 2 bases, leaving 4 bases of the junction unmatched. Germline values: CDR1 SGHNT, CDR2 YYREEE (reference sequence). The CDR3 runs 15 residues. The CDR3 DNA sequence: TGTGCCAGCAGCTTCAGACTAGCGGGGGAGGAGACCCAGTACTTC. Its protein is CASSFRLAGEETQYF.

This clone was seen a single time. The chain carries TRBV9 and TRBJ1-2; 7 bases align to TRBD1. This CDR3 contains 16 residues. CDR1 and CDR2 from the germline V gene are SGDLS and YYNGEE. V trimming: 3 bases; J trimming: 5 bases; junction bases outside the gene matches: 13. The CDR3 is CASSATATGVGYGYTF. CDR3 DNA: TGTGCCAGCAGCGCTACAGCAACAGGGGTTGGGTATGGCTACACCTTC.

The chain recombines TRBV4-1 with TRBJ2-1, with 13 bases matching TRBD2. V lost 2 bases to trimming and J lost 7 bases; unmatched junction nucleotides: 5. Germline CDR1 is MGHRA and CDR2 is YSYEKL. This CDR3 is 16 amino acids long. The CDR3 DNA reads as TGCGCCAGCAGCCAAAATCCGGGACTAGCGGGGAATGAGCAGTTCTTC. Encoded protein: CASSQNPGLAGNEQFF.

The chain is built from TRBV5-4 and TRBJ1-3, with 7 bases that match TRBD1. CDR3 size: 16 residues. Germline trimming cut 0 bases from V and 0 bases from J; bases unmatched to any gene: 3. Germline values: CDR1 SGHNT, CDR2 YYREEE (reference sequence). The CDR3 reads CASSLAGQVSGNTIYF. The DNA for the CDR3 is TGTGCCAGCAGCTTGGCCGGACAGGTCTCTGGAAACACCATATATTTT.

J is TRBJ2-1 and V is TRBV5-1, with 8 bases lining up with TRBD2. Per the germline V gene, CDR1 is SGHRS and CDR2 is YFSETQ. The V and J ends lost 7 bases and 0 bases, in that order; junction bases with no gene match: 6. The CDR3 extends over 15 amino acids. CDR3 sequence: CASGSGGGSYNEQFF. CDR3 DNA: TGCGCCAGCGGAAGCGGGGGTGGCTCCTACAATGAGCAGTTCTTC.